The T cell receptor (beta chain) described here comes from a study of blood T cell repertoires in COVID-19. Turning to the study itself: Spain, Italy and the United States supplied samples that represented acute and convalescent COVID-19.

Germline CDR1 and CDR2: SGHDT and YYEEEE. This CDR3 is 13 amino acids long. V lost 1 base and J lost 3, with 7 bases in between. The assay was immunoSEQ multiplex PCR, and TCRdb's table has in-frame clones only and misses some. Of about 140,000 clones detected, about 89% appear once; the ten largest clones hold 2% to 2.5%. This sequence joins TRBV5-6 and TRBJ1-1; D call uncertain. Sequenced material: peripheral blood. This clonotype was sampled from a man aged 45-60 years with active COVID-19. The DNA for the CDR3 is TGTGCCAGCAGCTTGATGAGAGACACTGAAGCTTTCTTT. Its protein product is CASSLMRDTEAFF.